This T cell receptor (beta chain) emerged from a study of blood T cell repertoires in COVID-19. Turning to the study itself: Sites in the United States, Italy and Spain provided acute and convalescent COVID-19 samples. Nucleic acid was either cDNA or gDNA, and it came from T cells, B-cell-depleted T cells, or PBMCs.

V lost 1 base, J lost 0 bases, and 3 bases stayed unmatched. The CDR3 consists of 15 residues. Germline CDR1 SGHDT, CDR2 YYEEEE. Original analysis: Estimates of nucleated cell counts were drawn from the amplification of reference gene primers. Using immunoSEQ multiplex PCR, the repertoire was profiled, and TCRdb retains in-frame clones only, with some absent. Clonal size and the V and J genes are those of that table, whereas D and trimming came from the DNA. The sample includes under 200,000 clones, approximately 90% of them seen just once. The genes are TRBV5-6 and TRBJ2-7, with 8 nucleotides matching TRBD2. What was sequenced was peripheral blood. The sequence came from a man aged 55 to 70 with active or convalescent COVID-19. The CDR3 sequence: CASSLPSGSSYEQYF. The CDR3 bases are TGTGCCAGCAGCTTGCCCAGCGGGAGCTCCTACGAGCAGTACTTC.